This TCR beta chain was sequenced during a study of identical twins. In TCRdb, the 5' RACE reads were re-called with MiXCR into one record per CDR3 protein. Among 690,000 or so distinct CDR3 sequences listed, roughly 8% were seen once. In this sample, this clonotype turned up many times. The germline V gene has CDR1 SGHAT and CDR2 FQNNGV. V lost 3 bases and J 0 bases, leaving 6 bases between the germline ends. The CDR3 is 15 amino acids. These data also formed part of another study, on yellow fever vaccine responses in identical twins.

The receptor comes from a woman aged 18-29 years in good health. V usage is TRBV11-2 and J usage is TRBJ2-6, with D unclear. Sample: PBMCs. In DNA, the CDR3 is TGTGCCAGCAGCTTCCTAGTCTCTGGGGCCAACGTCCTGACTTTC. This encodes CASSFLVSGANVLTF.